A selection of T cell receptor beta chains follows, all from one sample in a study of cytomegalovirus exposure and HLA in healthy donors. Produced via immunoSEQ multiplex PCR; TCRdb's table is partial and in-frame only. The sample yields 110,000 or so clones, under 80% seen once. The sample consisted of PBMCs. All receptors come from a woman aged 50 to 65 in good health and CMV-seropositive. CDR3s include the opening cysteine and the closing phenylalanine or tryptophan. A D gene is named only where the DNA matches it firmly. Size tells how often a clone was seen (once, few, many) or the class of an expanded clone, and some rows leave it out.

TRBJ2-3	TRBV7-2	NA	NA	CASSLEAQPNTQYF	TGTGCCAGCAGCTTAGAAGCACAGCCGAATACGCAGTATTTT
TRBJ2-1	TRBV7-2	TRBD1	NA	CASSWDREVYNEQFF	TGTGCCAGCAGCTGGGACAGGGAGGTCTACAATGAGCAGTTCTTC
TRBJ1-1	TRBV5-1	TRBD1	NA	CASSELDRDTEAFF	TGCGCCAGCAGCGAACTCGACAGGGACACTGAAGCTTTCTTT
TRBJ1-5	TRBV7-3	NA	NA	CASSYTLDQPQHF	TGTGCCAGCAGCTATACGTTAGATCAGCCCCAGCATTTT
TRBJ2-1	TRBV4-3	TRBD1	NA	CASSRRTGDNEQFF	TGCGCCAGCAGCCGACGGACAGGGGACAATGAGCAGTTCTTC
TRBJ1-1	TRBV19	NA	NA	CASSTTWGGTEAFF	TGTGCCAGTAGTACAACATGGGGCGGCACTGAAGCTTTCTTT
TRBJ2-5	TRBV2	TRBD2	few	CASTPKSGLAGETQYF	TGTGCCAGCACCCCCAAATCCGGACTAGCGGGGGAGACCCAGTACTTC
TRBJ1-4	TRBV4-1	TRBD1	NA	CPKDRAGEKLFF	TGCCCCAAGGACAGGGCGGGGGAAAAACTGTTTTTT
TRBJ1-1	TRBV5-4	TRBD1	NA	CASSSGTGGSLNTEAFF	TGTGCCAGCAGCTCTGGGACAGGAGGCTCTTTGAACACTGAAGCTTTCTTT
TRBJ1-1	TRBV11-3	NA	NA	CASSLGLSNTEAFF	TGTGCCAGCAGCTTGGGACTGTCGAACACTGAAGCTTTCTTT
TRBJ1-1	TRBV7-6	TRBD1	NA	CASSYQGGRSGTEAFF	TGTGCCAGCAGCTATCAGGGGGGAAGGAGTGGCACTGAAGCTTTCTTT
TRBJ1-4	TRBV19	NA	NA	CASSGRAFDTNEKLFF	TGTGCCAGTAGTGGGCGGGCCTTCGATACTAATGAAAAACTGTTTTTT
TRBJ2-7	TRBV4-1	NA	NA	CASSQATGSSYEQYF	TGCGCCAGCAGCCAAGCTACAGGCAGCTCCTACGAGCAGTACTTC
TRBJ2-3	TRBV9	NA	few	CASSVWGGGTDTQYF	TGTGCCAGCAGCGTCTGGGGGGGCGGCACAGATACGCAGTATTTT
TRBJ2-7	TRBV7-6	TRBD1	NA	CASSRGQGVYEQYF	TGTGCCAGCAGCAGGGGACAGGGAGTCTACGAGCAGTACTTC
TRBJ1-1	TRBV4-1	TRBD1	NA	CASSLKPATGTSLNTEAFF	TGCGCCAGCAGCCTTAAACCCGCGACAGGGACATCTCTGAACACTGAAGCTTTCTTT
TRBJ1-3	TRBV11-2	NA	NA	CASSLSHAGGNTIYF	TGTGCCAGCAGCCTCTCCCACGCGGGCGGAAACACCATATATTTT
TRBJ1-3	TRBV18	NA	NA	CASSPQQVGNTIYF	TGTGCCAGCTCACCACAGCAGGTTGGAAACACCATATATTTT
TRBJ1-5	TRBV7-2	NA	NA	CASSQQGTQPQHF	TGTGCCAGCAGCCAACAGGGTACGCAGCCCCAGCATTTT
TRBJ2-7	TRBV25-1	NA	NA	CASNEGFHEQYF	TGTGCCAGCAATGAGGGCTTCCACGAGCAGTACTTC
TRBJ2-7	TRBV7-2	TRBD2	few	CASSPVPGLAEGGYEQYF	TGTGCCAGCAGCCCCGTCCCGGGACTAGCGGAGGGGGGCTACGAGCAGTACTTC
TRBJ1-4	TRBV18	TRBD1	once	CASSLLLGQGNEKLFF	TGTGCCAGCTCACTGCTCCTGGGACAGGGGAATGAAAAACTGTTTTTT
TRBJ2-1	TRBV5-4	TRBD1	NA	CASSWGQSSYNEQFF	TGTGCCAGCAGTTGGGGACAGAGCTCCTACAATGAGCAGTTCTTC
TRBJ1-5	TRBV6-1	NA	few	CASSELSNQPQHF	TGTGCCAGCAGTGAATTAAGCAATCAGCCCCAGCATTTT
TRBJ2-2	TRBV10-2	NA	NA	CASSDINRQGGTGELFF	TGCGCCAGCAGTGATATAAATCGACAGGGAGGCACCGGGGAGCTGTTTTTT
TRBJ1-5	TRBV19	NA	NA	CASSIGQGFQPQHF	TGTGCCAGTAGTATAGGGCAGGGGTTTCAGCCCCAGCATTTT
TRBJ1-1	TRBV19	TRBD1	NA	CASSPITGDTEAFF	TGTGCCAGTAGTCCCATTACAGGGGACACTGAAGCTTTCTTT
TRBJ2-1	TRBV5-1	TRBD1	once	CASSHNPNRGREGEQFF	TGCGCCAGCAGCCACAACCCAAACAGGGGGAGAGAGGGTGAGCAGTTCTTC
TRBJ2-3	TRBV7-9	NA	NA	CASSSQGRDTQYF	TGTGCCAGCAGCTCCCAGGGGCGTGATACGCAGTATTTT
TRBJ1-1	TRBV6-6	NA	NA	CASGGYLEAFF	TGTGCCAGCGGGGGCTACCTTGAAGCTTTCTTT
TRBJ1-1	TRBV4-3	NA	NA	CASSQDPLGGNTEAFF	TGCGCCAGCAGCCAAGATCCGTTAGGCGGGAACACTGAAGCTTTCTTT
TRBJ1-2	TRBV25-1	NA	NA	CASSPFGENYGYTF	TGTGCCAGCAGCCCCTTTGGGGAGAACTATGGCTACACCTTC
TRBJ2-5	TRBV7-9	NA	NA	CASSLVGGRETQYF	TGTGCCAGCAGCTTAGTCGGTGGGCGAGAGACCCAGTACTTC
TRBJ1-2	TRBV14	TRBD1	NA	CASSRKDRVNYGYTF	TGTGCCAGCAGCCGTAAGGACAGGGTAAACTATGGCTACACCTTC
TRBJ2-5	TRBV7-2	NA	NA	CASNTRLETQYF	TGTGCCAGCAACACCCGATTAGAGACCCAGTACTTC
TRBJ2-6	TRBV6-4	TRBD1	NA	CASSTQGSGANVLTF	TGTGCCAGCAGTACACAGGGGTCGGGGGCCAACGTCCTGACTTTC
TRBJ1-2	TRBV7-2	NA	NA	CASSLAGGPYGYTF	TGTGCCAGCAGCTTAGCGGGGGGGCCCTATGGCTACACCTTC
TRBJ2-7	TRBV19	TRBD1	NA	CASSSWDRGSYEQYF	TGTGCCAGTAGTTCCTGGGACAGGGGCTCCTACGAGCAGTACTTC
TRBJ2-1	TRBV6-6	NA	NA	CASRRDTSYNEQFF	TGTGCCAGCCGCCGGGACACTTCCTACAATGAGCAGTTCTTC
TRBJ2-5	TRBV5-1	TRBD2	NA	CASSLGTSGSGRETQYF	TGCGCCAGCAGCCTTGGGACTAGCGGGAGCGGTAGAGAGACCCAGTACTTC
TRBJ1-1	TRBV18	TRBD1	NA	CASSLAGTGVSNTEAFF	TGTGCCAGCTCACTCGCCGGGACAGGGGTTTCGAACACTGAAGCTTTCTTT
TRBJ1-6	TRBV11-3	NA	NA	CASSQDSFNSPLHF	TGTGCCAGCAGCCAGGACAGCTTTAATTCACCCCTCCACTTT
TRBJ2-3	TRBV9	TRBD2	few	CASSAASGSTDTQYF	TGTGCCAGCAGCGCCGCTAGCGGCAGCACAGATACGCAGTATTTT
TRBJ2-5	TRBV5-4	NA	NA	CASIVRGQETQYF	TGTGCCAGCATCGTCCGGGGCCAAGAGACCCAGTACTTC
TRBJ2-2	TRBV30	TRBD2	NA	CASPPAGGDTGELFF	TGTGCCTCTCCTCCGGCGGGAGGGGACACCGGGGAGCTGTTTTTT
TRBJ2-3	TRBV9	TRBD2	NA	CASSSILAAPDTQYF	TGTGCCAGCAGCTCGATACTAGCGGCTCCAGATACGCAGTATTTT
TRBJ1-4	TRBV30	NA	NA	CAWSPGSNNEKLFF	TGTGCCTGGAGCCCGGGGTCCAATAATGAAAAACTGTTTTTT
TRBJ2-5	TRBV4-1	TRBD2	NA	CASSQEIPLRLAGGQTQYF	TGCGCCAGCAGCCAAGAGATTCCTCTTCGACTAGCGGGAGGACAGACCCAGTACTTC
TRBJ1-2	TRBV5-1	NA	NA	CASNLGGGEGYTF	TGCGCCAGCAACCTGGGAGGGGGGGAAGGCTACACCTTC
TRBJ2-1	TRBV10-3	TRBD2	NA	CAISETSGSRDNEQFF	TGTGCCATCAGTGAGACTAGCGGGAGTCGCGACAATGAGCAGTTCTTC
TRBJ1-1	TRBV18	TRBD1	NA	CASSPLQGGDTEAFF	TGTGCCAGCTCACCTTTACAGGGGGGGGACACTGAAGCTTTCTTT
TRBJ2-7	TRBV19	TRBD1	few	CASSKIQGTEQYF	TGTGCCAGTAGTAAGATACAGGGGACCGAGCAGTACTTC
TRBJ2-1	TRBV4-1	TRBD2	NA	CASSETSGGYSYNEQFF	TGCGCCAGCAGCGAAACTAGCGGGGGGTATTCCTACAATGAGCAGTTCTTC